This TCR beta chain was retrieved from a study of blood T cell repertoires in COVID-19. Across the whole study: The origin of the acute and convalescent COVID-19 samples was the United States, Italy and Spain.

Followed longitudinally, the Seattle patients had been enrolled during active infection. The V and J ends lost 4 bases and 4 bases, in that order; junction bases with no gene match: 9. CDR3 length equals 16 residues. Germline values: CDR1 SGHDN, CDR2 FVKESK. Under the authors' procedure: Amplification of reference gene primers was used by the study to estimate nucleated cell counts. The protocol was immunoSEQ multiplex PCR, while the TCRdb copy is restricted to in-frame clones and leaves out a portion. V, J and clone size were drawn from that table, and D and trimming were deduced from the DNA. Seen here are under 95,000 clones, around 85% observed once, and the top ten hold less than 4%.

The TCR was taken from a woman of 80 years or more with COVID-19, enrolled during active disease. This sequence joins TRBV14 and TRBJ2-1; TRBD2 aligns across 8 bases. Input material: peripheral blood. The CDR3 DNA reads TGTGCCAGCAGCCTGCGTAATATAGCGGGATACAATGAGCAGTTCTTC. It translates to CASSLRNIAGYNEQFF. The whole variable domain, filled in from reference TRBV14 and TRBJ2-1, reads EAGVTQFPSHSVIEKGQTVTLRCDPISGHDNLYWYRRVMGKEIKFLLHFVKESKQDESGMPNNRFLAERTGGTYSTLKVQPAELEDSGVYFCASSLRNIAGYNEQFFGPGTRLTVL.